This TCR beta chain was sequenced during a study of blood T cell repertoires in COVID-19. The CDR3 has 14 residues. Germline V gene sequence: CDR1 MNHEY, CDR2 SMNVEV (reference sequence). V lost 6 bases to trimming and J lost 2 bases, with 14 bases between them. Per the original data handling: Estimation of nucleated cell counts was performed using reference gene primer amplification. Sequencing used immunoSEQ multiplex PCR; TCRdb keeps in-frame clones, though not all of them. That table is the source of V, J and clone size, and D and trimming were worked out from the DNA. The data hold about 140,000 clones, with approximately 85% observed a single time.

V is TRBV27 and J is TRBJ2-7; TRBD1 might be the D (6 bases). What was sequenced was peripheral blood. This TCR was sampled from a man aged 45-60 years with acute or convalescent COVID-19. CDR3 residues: CASSPNRVAYEQYF. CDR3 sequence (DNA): TGTGCCAGCAGCCCGAACAGGGTGGCCTACGAGCAGTACTTC.